The present TCR beta chain was sequenced within a study of T-cell reconstitution after alpha-beta-depleted transplantation in children. About this clonotype: A much larger clonotype is one base distant, so this may be a read error.

TCRbeta library construction was performed incorporating unique molecular identifiers. TCRdb processed the PCR reads anew with MiXCR; each CDR3 protein has one entry. Of 190,000 or so distinct CDR3 sequences in the sample, less than 8% were seen once. Germline V CDR1 and CDR2: ENHRY, SYGVKD. V was pared by 0 bases and J by 3 bases, with 15 bases between. The CDR3 has 16 amino acids. The chain combines TRBV10-3 with TRBJ2-7; a weak D match, TRBD2 (6 bases). The sequence derives from a human donor who donated a stem cell graft to a child with Wiskott-Aldrich syndrome. Sequenced material: PBMCs from the stem cell graft donor, taken from the stem cell graft. The CDR3 reads CAISESLSGTNYEQYF. The CDR3 DNA reads TGTGCCATCAGTGAGTCGCTTAGCGGAACAAACTACGAGCAGTACTTC.